This passage covers 3 T cell receptor beta chains from one sample sequenced in a study of vaccination and CD4 T cells after COVID-19. Their specific antigens are unknown. Treatment specified: approximately nine-day PBMC culture with coronavirus spike peptide pools or control peptides (ViraFEST assay). At the Johns Hopkins FTIC core, DNA taken from cultured CD4+ T cells was sequenced by way of the Oncomine TCR Beta short-read assay. One entry per CDR3 protein, called by TCRdb with MiXCR from the PCR reads. Here the sample spans about 20,000 distinct CDR3 sequences, approximately 48% being singletons. Sequencing used CD4+ T cells from blood, cultured in vitro, obtained before SARS-CoV-2 vaccination. The source is a human donor who had recovered from COVID-19.

A few counts support this clonotype. This sequence joins TRBV28 and TRBJ2-7, with D perhaps given as TRBD1 or TRBD2 (5 bases each). Germline loops: CDR1 MDHEN, CDR2 SYDVKM. Between the trimmed V and J ends, which lost 8 bases and 5 bases, there was a span of 13 bases. This CDR3 contains 12 residues. This chain's CDR3 is CASEGLVNEQYF. The DNA of the CDR3 is TGTGCCAGCGAGGGGCTAGTGAACGAGCAGTACTTC.

This chain uses TRBV20-1 with TRBJ1-5; TRBD1 is a possible D gene (5 bases). Germline values: CDR1 DFQATT, CDR2 SNEGSKA (reference sequence). This CDR3 is 15 amino acids long. V lost 2 bases to trimming and J lost 4 bases, with 15 bases between them. CDR3 sequence: CSARPGGALNQPQHF. The CDR3 coding sequence is TGCAGTGCTAGACCCGGCGGGGCACTAAATCAGCCCCAGCATTTT.

The J gene is TRBJ1-1, the V gene TRBV30, with D perhaps matching TRBD1 (5 bases). CDR1 GTSNPN and CDR2 SVGIG come from the germline V gene (reference sequence). V was trimmed by 5 bases and J by 10 bases, leaving 14 bases between them. The length of the CDR3 is 11 residues. CDR3 residues: CAWGGGFGAFF. The CDR3, as DNA: TGTGCCTGGGGCGGGGGGTTTGGAGCTTTCTTT.